This T cell receptor (beta chain) was sequenced for a study of control samples from healthy donors and cancer patients. This clone was seen more than once but under ten times. The germline V gene has CDR1 MNHEY and CDR2 SMNVEV (reference sequence). The germline V and J ends were trimmed by 8 bases and 2 bases, with 12 bases remaining between them. This CDR3 spans 13 amino acids. Measured with immunoSEQ multiplex PCR; TCRdb has only the in-frame clones, and not every one. The sample holds roughly 120,000 clones, about 88% seen once. The gene calls are TRBV27 and TRBJ2-5; D is ambiguous. The sequencing input was blood. This receptor was taken from a woman between 65 and 79 years old in good health. CDR3 in amino acids: CASANSRQETQYF. CDR3 bases: TGTGCCAGCGCCAATTCTCGACAAGAGACCCAGTACTTC.